The T cell receptor beta chain under discussion was sequenced for a study of shared clonotypes between healthy human individuals. Clones were read by immunoSEQ multiplex PCR, and TCRdb kept only the in-frame ones, dropping some. Seen here are a few million clones, approximately 95% observed once, and the top ten hold about 0.37%. The CDR3 sequence is 18 residues long. Sequenced input: naive CD4+ T cells from PBMCs. Subset denoted: CD45RA+ positively selected. The rearrangement links TRBV21-1 to TRBJ1-5; the table calls TRBD1, which could not be checked here. TRBV21-1 is tagged as a pseudogene. The receptor was derived from a man between 18 and 35 years old in good health. Some clones in this sample may be carry-over from other donors' samples. DNA of the CDR3: TGTGCCAGCAGCAAGCTATTGAGGTATAGTGGGGCAGGACAGCCCCAGCATTTT. This encodes CASSKLLRYSGAGQPQHF.